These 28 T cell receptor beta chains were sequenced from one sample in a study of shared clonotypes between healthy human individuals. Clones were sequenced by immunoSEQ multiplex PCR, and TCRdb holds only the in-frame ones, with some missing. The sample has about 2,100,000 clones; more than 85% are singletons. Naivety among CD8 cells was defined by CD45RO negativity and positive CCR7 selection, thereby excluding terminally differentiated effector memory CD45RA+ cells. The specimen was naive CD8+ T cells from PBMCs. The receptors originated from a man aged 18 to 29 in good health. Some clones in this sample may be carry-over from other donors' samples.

CDR3 sequence: CASSAGLAGNTGELFF. The CDR3 DNA reads TGTGCCAGCAGTGCGGGACTAGCGGGAAACACCGGGGAGCTGTTTTTT. The rearrangement links TRBV6-4 to TRBJ2-2; 13 bases line up with TRBD2. The germline CDR1 and CDR2 sequences are MRHNA and SNTAGT. V lost 4 bases to trimming and J lost 2 bases; unmatched junction nucleotides: 1. The CDR3 runs 16 residues.

This CDR3 reads CASSIGAGETQYF. The CDR3 DNA reads TGTGCCAGTAGTATTGGGGCCGGAGAGACCCAGTACTTC. This chain connects TRBV19 to TRBJ2-5, with D possibly matching TRBD1 (5 bases). The CDR3 totals 13 residues. Trimming removed 3 bases from V and 4 bases from J, with 9 bases in between. Germline V gene lookup returns CDR1 LNHDA and CDR2 SQIVND (reference sequence).

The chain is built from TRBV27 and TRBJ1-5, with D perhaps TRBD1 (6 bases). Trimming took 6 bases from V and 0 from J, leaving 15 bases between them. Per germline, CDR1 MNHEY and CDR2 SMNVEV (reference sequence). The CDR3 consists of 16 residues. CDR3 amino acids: CASRDEGGYSNQPQHF. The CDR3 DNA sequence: TGTGCCAGCAGAGACGAGGGGGGATATAGCAATCAGCCCCAGCATTTT.

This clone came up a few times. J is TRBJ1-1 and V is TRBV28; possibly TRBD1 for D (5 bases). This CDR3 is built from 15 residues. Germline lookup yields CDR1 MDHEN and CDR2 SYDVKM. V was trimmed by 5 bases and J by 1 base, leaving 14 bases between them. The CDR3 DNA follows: TGTGCCAGCAGTGGGGCTAGGAGGTCGAACACTGAAGCTTTCTTT. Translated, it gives CASSGARRSNTEAFF.

The CDR3 spells CASGLRAPSTDTQYF. DNA of the CDR3: TGTGCCAGCGGACTCAGGGCCCCTAGCACAGATACGCAGTATTTT. The V call is TRBV7-2, the J call TRBJ2-3; D possibly uses TRBD1 or TRBD2 (5 bases each). The V and J ends lost 8 bases and 0 bases respectively, with 15 bases between them. The germline V gene encodes CDR1 SGHTA and CDR2 FQGNSA. The CDR3 runs to 15 residues.

The CDR3 sequence is CASSELGGSSYNEQFF. CDR3 coding DNA: TGTGCCAGCAGTGAACTCGGCGGGAGCTCCTACAATGAGCAGTTCTTC. This chain joins TRBV2 and TRBJ2-1; 7 nucleotides match TRBD2. The CDR3 length is 16 residues. Germline V gene data show CDR1 as SNHLY and CDR2 as FYNNEI. V lost 2 bases and J lost 0; bases outside the gene matches: 4. Combining the CDR3 with reference TRBV2 and TRBJ2-1 gives the whole variable domain EPEVTQTPSHQVTQMGQEVILRCVPISNHLYFYWYRQILGQKVEFLVSFYNNEISEKSEIFDDQFSVERPDGSNFTLKIRSTKLEDSAMYFCASSELGGSSYNEQFFGPGTRLTVL.

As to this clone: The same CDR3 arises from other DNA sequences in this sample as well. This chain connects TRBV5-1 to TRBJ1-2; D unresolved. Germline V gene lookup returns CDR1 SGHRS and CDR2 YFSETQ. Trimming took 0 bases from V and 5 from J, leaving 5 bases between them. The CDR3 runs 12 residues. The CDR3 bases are TGCGCCAGCAGCTTGGATGGGTATGGCTACACCTTC. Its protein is CASSLDGYGYTF. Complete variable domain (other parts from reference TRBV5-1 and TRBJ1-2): KAGVTQTPRYLIKTRGQQVTLSCSPISGHRSVSWYQQTPGQGLQFLFEYFSETQRNKGNFPGRFSGRQFSNSRSEMNVSTLELGDSALYLCASSLDGYGYTFGSGTRLTVV.

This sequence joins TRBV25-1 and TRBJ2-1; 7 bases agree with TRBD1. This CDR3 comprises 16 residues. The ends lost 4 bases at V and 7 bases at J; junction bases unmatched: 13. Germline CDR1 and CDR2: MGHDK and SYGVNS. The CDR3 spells CASSVKRVQGWNEQFF. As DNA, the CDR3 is TGTGCCAGCAGTGTGAAGAGAGTACAGGGGTGGAATGAGCAGTTCTTC.

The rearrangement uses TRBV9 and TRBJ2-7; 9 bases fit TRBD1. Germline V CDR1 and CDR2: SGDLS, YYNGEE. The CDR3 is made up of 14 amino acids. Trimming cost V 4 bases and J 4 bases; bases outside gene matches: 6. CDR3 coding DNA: TGTGCCAGCAGCCCAGGGACAGGGTTGTACGAGCAGTACTTC. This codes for CASSPGTGLYEQYF.

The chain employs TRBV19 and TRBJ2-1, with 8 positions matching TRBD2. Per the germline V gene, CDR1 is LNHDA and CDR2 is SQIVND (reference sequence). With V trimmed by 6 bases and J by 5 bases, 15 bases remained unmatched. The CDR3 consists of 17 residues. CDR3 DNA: TGTGCCAGTAGCCAAGAGCGGGAGAGCCTGTTAAACAATGAGCAGTTCTTC. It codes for CASSQERESLLNNEQFF.

The CDR3 DNA sequence: TGTGCCAGCAGCGTAGGGGGTAGCGGATACCCCTACGAGCAGTACTTC. This codes for CASSVGGSGYPYEQYF. The genes are TRBV9 and TRBJ2-7; a weak D match, TRBD2 (6 bases). Germline V gene data show CDR1 as SGDLS and CDR2 as YYNGEE. The V gene lost 0 bases and the J gene lost 2 bases, with 15 bases spanning the gap. CDR3 length: 16 residues.

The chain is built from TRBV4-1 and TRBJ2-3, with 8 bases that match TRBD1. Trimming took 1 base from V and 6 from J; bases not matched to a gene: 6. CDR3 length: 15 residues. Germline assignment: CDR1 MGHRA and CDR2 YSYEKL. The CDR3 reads CASSQGPDRGDTQYF. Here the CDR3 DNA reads TGCGCCAGCAGCCAAGGACCCGACAGGGGCGATACGCAGTATTTT.

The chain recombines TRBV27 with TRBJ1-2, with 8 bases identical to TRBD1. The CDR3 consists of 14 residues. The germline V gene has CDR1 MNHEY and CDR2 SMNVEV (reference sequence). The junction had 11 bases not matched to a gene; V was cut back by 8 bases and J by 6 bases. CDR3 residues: CASGGPGGADGYTF. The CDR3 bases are TGTGCCAGCGGGGGACCAGGGGGCGCAGATGGCTACACCTTC.

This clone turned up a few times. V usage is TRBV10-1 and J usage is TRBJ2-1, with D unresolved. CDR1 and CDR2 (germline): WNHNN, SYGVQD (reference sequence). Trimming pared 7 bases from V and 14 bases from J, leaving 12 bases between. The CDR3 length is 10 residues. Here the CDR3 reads CASTRPNEFF. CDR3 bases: TGCGCCAGCACAAGGCCGAATGAGTTCTTC.

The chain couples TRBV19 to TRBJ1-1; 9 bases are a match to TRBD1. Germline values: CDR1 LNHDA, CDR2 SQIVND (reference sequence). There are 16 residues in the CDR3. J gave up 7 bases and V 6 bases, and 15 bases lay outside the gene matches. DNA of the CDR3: TGTGCCAGTAGAGAAAGCTCATTCGGGACAGGGCTTGAAGCTTTCTTT. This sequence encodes CASRESSFGTGLEAFF.

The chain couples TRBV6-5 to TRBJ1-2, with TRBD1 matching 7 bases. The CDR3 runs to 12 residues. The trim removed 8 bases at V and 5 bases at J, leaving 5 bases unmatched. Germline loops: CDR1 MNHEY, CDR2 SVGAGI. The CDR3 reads CASPGGGYGYTF. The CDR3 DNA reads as TGTGCCAGCCCAGGGGGAGGATATGGCTACACCTTC.

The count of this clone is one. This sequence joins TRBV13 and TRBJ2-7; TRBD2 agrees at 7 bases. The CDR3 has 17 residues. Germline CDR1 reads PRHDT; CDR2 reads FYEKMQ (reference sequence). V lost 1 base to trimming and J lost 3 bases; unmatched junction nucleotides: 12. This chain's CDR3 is CASSLAASGTDDYEQYF. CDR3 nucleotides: TGTGCCAGCAGCTTAGCGGCTAGCGGAACAGATGACTACGAGCAGTACTTC.

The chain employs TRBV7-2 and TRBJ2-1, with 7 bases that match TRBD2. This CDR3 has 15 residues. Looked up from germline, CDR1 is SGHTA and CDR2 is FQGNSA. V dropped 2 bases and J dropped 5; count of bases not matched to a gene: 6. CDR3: CASSLRLAANNEQFF. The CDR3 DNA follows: TGTGCCAGCAGCTTAAGACTAGCAGCAAACAATGAGCAGTTCTTC.

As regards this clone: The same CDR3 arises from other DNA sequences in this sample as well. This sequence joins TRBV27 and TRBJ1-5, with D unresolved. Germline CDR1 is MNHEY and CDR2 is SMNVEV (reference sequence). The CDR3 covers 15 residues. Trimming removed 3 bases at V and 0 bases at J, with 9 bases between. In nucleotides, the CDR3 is TGTGCCAGCAGTTTTTCCTCGGATAGCAATCAGCCCCAGCATTTT. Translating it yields CASSFSSDSNQPQHF.

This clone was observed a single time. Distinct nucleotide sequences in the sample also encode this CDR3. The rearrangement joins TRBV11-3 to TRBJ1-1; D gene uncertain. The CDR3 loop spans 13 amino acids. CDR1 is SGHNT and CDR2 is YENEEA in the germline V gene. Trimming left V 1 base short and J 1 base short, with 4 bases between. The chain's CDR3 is CASSLGTNTEAFF. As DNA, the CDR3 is TGTGCCAGCAGCTTAGGTACGAACACTGAAGCTTTCTTT.

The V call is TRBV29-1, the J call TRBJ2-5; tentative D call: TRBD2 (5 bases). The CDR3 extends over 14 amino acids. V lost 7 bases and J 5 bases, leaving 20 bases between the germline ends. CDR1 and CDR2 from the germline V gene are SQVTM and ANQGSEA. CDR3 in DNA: TGCAGCGGGTGGACGGGCCGGGAAGGGGAGACCCAGTACTTC. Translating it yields CSGWTGREGETQYF. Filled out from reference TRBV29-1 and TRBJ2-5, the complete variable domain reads SAVISQKPSRDICQRGTSLTIQCQVDSQVTMMFWYRQQPGQSLTLIATANQGSEATYESGFVIDKFPISRPNLTFSTLTVSNMSPEDSSIYLCSGWTGREGETQYFGPGTRLLVL.

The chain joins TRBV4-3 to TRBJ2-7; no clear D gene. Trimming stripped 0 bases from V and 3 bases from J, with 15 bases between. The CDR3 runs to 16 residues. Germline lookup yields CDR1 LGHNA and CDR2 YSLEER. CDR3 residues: CASSQDEWSTHYEQYF. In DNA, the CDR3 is TGCGCCAGCAGCCAAGATGAGTGGAGTACGCACTACGAGCAGTACTTC.

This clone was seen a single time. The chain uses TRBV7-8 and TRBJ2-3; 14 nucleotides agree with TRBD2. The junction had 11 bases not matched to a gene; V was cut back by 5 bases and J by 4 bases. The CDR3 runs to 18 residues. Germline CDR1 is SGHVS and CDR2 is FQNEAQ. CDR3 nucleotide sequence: TGTGCCAGCAGCCAGAGACTAGCGGGAGGGCTCCGCCCAGATACGCAGTATTTT. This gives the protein CASSQRLAGGLRPDTQYF.

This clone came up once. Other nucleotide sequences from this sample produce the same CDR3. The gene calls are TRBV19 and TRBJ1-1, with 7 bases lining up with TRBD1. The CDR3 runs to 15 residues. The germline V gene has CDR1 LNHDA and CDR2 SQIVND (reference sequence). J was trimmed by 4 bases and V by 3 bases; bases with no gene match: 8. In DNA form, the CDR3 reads TGTGCCAGTAGTATTGGGGTAGGGGGCGGCACTGAAGCTTTCTTT. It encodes CASSIGVGGGTEAFF.

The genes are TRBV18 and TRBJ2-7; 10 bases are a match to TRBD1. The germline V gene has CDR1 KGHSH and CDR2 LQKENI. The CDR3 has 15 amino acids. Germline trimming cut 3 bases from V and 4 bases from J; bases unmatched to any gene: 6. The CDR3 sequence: CASSPETGGVYEQYF. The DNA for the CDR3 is TGTGCCAGCTCACCCGAGACAGGGGGCGTGTACGAGCAGTACTTC. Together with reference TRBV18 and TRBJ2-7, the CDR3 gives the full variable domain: NAGVMQNPRHLVRRRGQEARLRCSPMKGHSHVYWYRQLPEEGLKFMVYLQKENIIDESGMPKERFSAEFPKEGPSILRIQQVVRGDSAAYFCASSPETGGVYEQYFGPGTRLTVT.

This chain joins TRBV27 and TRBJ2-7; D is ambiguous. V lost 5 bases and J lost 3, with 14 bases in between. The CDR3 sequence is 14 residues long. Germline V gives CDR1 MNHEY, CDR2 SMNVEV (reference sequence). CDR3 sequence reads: CASSPLHMGYEQYF. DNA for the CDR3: TGTGCCAGCAGTCCCCTCCACATGGGCTACGAGCAGTACTTC.

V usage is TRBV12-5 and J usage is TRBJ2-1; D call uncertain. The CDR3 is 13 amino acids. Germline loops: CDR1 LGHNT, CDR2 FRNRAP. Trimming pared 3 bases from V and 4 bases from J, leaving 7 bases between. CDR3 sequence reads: CASGFGQYNEQFF. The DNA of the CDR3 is TGTGCTAGTGGTTTCGGTCAGTACAATGAGCAGTTCTTC.

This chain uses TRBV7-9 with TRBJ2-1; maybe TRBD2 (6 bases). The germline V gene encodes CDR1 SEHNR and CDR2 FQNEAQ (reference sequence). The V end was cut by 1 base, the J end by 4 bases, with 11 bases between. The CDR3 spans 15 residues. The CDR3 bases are TGTGCCAGCAGCTTAGAAGGCGGGGAGTACAATGAGCAGTTCTTC. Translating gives CASSLEGGEYNEQFF.